In its sample, the clone carrying this T cell receptor (beta chain) was seen a few times. Enrollees, about 18 to 89 years old, lived in roughly 24 US areas. This entry is derived from a study of blood T cell repertoires in COVID-19. Trimming removed 6 bases from V and 6 bases from J; junction bases left unmatched: 15. The germline CDR1 and CDR2 sequences are SGHRS and YFSETQ. The length of the CDR3 is 16 residues. Repertoires were generated with immunoSEQ multiplex PCR, while TCRdb's copy carries only in-frame clones and drops some. The repertoire holds about 180,000 clones, with more than 80% as singletons.

The gene calls are TRBV5-1 and TRBJ2-3, with 8 nucleotides matching TRBD2. This TCR derives from a middle-aged man who had recovered from COVID-19. Sequenced material: PBMCs or T cells enriched from blood (not recorded which). In DNA form, the CDR3 reads TGCGCCAGCACCTTTTCGAGCGGGGGCCGCGGGGATACGCAGTATTTT. Residues: CASTFSSGGRGDTQYF.